This entry lists 27 T cell receptor beta chains sequenced from one sample in a study of CD8+ T cells in alopecia areata. The treatment: oral pan-JAK inhibitor, 5-10 mg twice daily. It was cDNA, reverse transcribed from extracted RNA, that served as the sequencing template. The table came from immunoSEQ multiplex PCR; TCRdb's copy has only in-frame clones and leaves some out. This table holds a few hundred thousand clones, around two fifths found once. The specimen was CD4+ T cells sorted from blood, collected between weeks 30 and 35, from a patient treated with tofacitinib. The receptors derive from a human donor with alopecia areata.

This clone was recorded only once. This chain's CDR3 is CSVGRGLTYGYTF. For the CDR3, the DNA is TGCAGCGTTGGAAGGGGATTAACCTATGGCTACACCTTC. The rearrangement links TRBV29-1 to TRBJ1-2; D perhaps matches TRBD1 (5 bases). The CDR3 is made up of 13 amino acids. Deletions cut 4 bases from V and 4 bases from J, with 13 bases between. In germline, CDR1 is SQVTM, CDR2 ANQGSEA.

This clone was found a few times. The chain carries TRBV2 and TRBJ1-1; D uncertain. Trimming took 4 bases from V and 5 from J, leaving 14 bases between them. CDR1 is SNHLY, CDR2 FYNNEI, per germline. There are 14 residues in the CDR3. This CDR3 reads CASSVEGRRTEAFF. The CDR3 DNA reads TGTGCCAGCAGTGTGGAGGGCAGGCGAACTGAAGCTTTCTTT. Looking up the rest from reference TRBV2 and TRBJ1-1 gives the full variable domain: EPEVTQTPSHQVTQMGQEVILRCVPISNHLYFYWYRQILGQKVEFLVSFYNNEISEKSEIFDDQFSVERPDGSNFTLKIRSTKLEDSAMYFCASSVEGRRTEAFFGQGTRLTVV.

The rearrangement joins TRBV2 to TRBJ2-3; 7 bases are shared with TRBD1. This CDR3 comprises 15 residues. With V trimmed by 3 bases and J by 2 bases, 5 bases remained unmatched. The V gene's germline CDR1 is SNHLY and CDR2 FYNNEI. The CDR3 reads CASSDRGFFTDTQYF. In nucleotides, the CDR3 is TGTGCCAGCAGTGACAGGGGGTTCTTCACAGATACGCAGTATTTT.

This clone was counted between two and nine times. The J gene is TRBJ1-3, the V gene TRBV6-5; no firm D call. The CDR3 runs 15 residues. Germline loops: CDR1 MNHEY, CDR2 SVGAGI. V lost 0 bases, J lost 2 bases, and 8 bases lay in between. CDR3 in DNA: TGTGCCAGCAGTTACTCAGGGCAGGCTGGAAACACCATATATTTT. As protein: CASSYSGQAGNTIYF.

The rearrangement joins TRBV25-1 to TRBJ2-1; TRBD2 agrees at 11 bases. In germline, CDR1 is MGHDK, CDR2 SYGVNS. CDR3 length: 17 residues. V was pared by 6 bases and J by 4 bases, with 11 bases of the junction left unmatched. This chain's CDR3 is CASSDSSGRAPYNEQFF. For the CDR3, the DNA is TGTGCCAGCAGCGACAGTAGCGGGAGGGCCCCATACAATGAGCAGTTCTTC. Looking up the rest from reference TRBV25-1 and TRBJ2-1 gives the full variable domain: EADIYQTPRYLVIGTGKKITLECSQTMGHDKMYWYQQDPGMELHLIHYSYGVNSTEKGDLSSESTVSRIRTEHFPLTLESARPSHTSQYLCASSDSSGRAPYNEQFFGPGTRLTVL.

This rearrangement joins TRBV29-1 to TRBJ1-1, with TRBD1 identical over 10 bases. The germline gives CDR1 SQVTM, CDR2 ANQGSEA. V was clipped by 4 bases and J by 11 bases; unmatched bases: 10. This CDR3 has 13 amino acids. Written as DNA, the CDR3 is TGCAGCGTTGCCCGACTGACAGGGGGCGGGGCTTTCTTT. This gives the protein CSVARLTGGGAFF.

J is TRBJ2-4 and V is TRBV11-1, with 9 bases aligning to TRBD1. The germline V gene encodes CDR1 SGHAT and CDR2 FQDESV (reference sequence). V was pared by 5 bases and J by 0 bases, with 5 bases of the junction left unmatched. The length of the CDR3 is 16 residues. The CDR3 DNA reads TGTGCCAGCAGCACCGGGACAGGGTTAGCCAAAAACATTCAGTACTTC. Protein sequence: CASSTGTGLAKNIQYF.

V and J are TRBV2 and TRBJ1-2, with D possibly matching TRBD1 (5 bases). The CDR3 runs to 11 residues. The V and J ends lost 6 bases and 6 bases respectively, with 8 bases between them. Germline V gene sequence: CDR1 SNHLY, CDR2 FYNNEI. The CDR3 DNA reads TGTGCCAGCAGCGGGACTCATGGCTACACCTTC. It encodes CASSGTHGYTF.

The chain carries TRBV5-1 and TRBJ1-1, with a tentative D call TRBD1 (5 bases). The CDR3 runs 14 residues. V was clipped by 0 bases and J by 7 bases, with 13 bases between them. Germline V gives CDR1 SGHRS, CDR2 YFSETQ. The CDR3 sequence is CASSLDRWGDEAFF. The CDR3 nucleotides are TGCGCCAGCAGCTTGGATCGCTGGGGCGATGAAGCTTTCTTT.

This clone was detected a few times. The rearrangement joins TRBV2 to TRBJ1-5, with 8 bases matching TRBD1. Looked up from germline, CDR1 is SNHLY and CDR2 is FYNNEI. The CDR3 loop spans 16 amino acids. With V trimmed by 6 bases and J by 2 bases, 9 bases remained unmatched. CDR3 sequence: CASRADRVRGNQPQHF. The DNA of the CDR3 is TGTGCCAGCAGAGCGGACAGGGTACGAGGCAATCAGCCCCAGCATTTT.

The rearrangement links TRBV5-1 to TRBJ2-2, with unresolved D. Trimming pared 0 bases from V and 1 base from J, leaving 10 bases between. The CDR3 totals 16 residues. Per the germline V gene, CDR1 is SGHRS and CDR2 is YFSETQ. The CDR3 DNA reads TGCGCCAGCAGCTTGGCACCACCTTTGAACACCGGGGAGCTGTTTTTT. This translates into CASSLAPPLNTGELFF.

The genes are TRBV15 and TRBJ1-5, with 9 bases fitting TRBD1. The CDR3 is 15 residues long. The V and J ends lost 3 bases and 7 bases, in that order; junction bases with no gene match: 7. Germline lookup yields CDR1 LNHNV and CDR2 YYDKDF (reference sequence). CDR3 nucleotides: TGTGCCACCAGCAGGGACAGGGGCCTAGGGCAGCCCCAGCATTTT. It encodes CATSRDRGLGQPQHF.

The chain carries TRBV18 and TRBJ1-6; TRBD1 matches 7 bases. Germline loops: CDR1 KGHSH, CDR2 LQKENI. The CDR3 loop spans 16 amino acids. Losses at the gene ends were 1 base for V and 7 bases for J; bases not matched to a gene: 7. CDR3 in amino acids: CASSPQNPGGNSPLHF. The DNA for the CDR3 is TGTGCCAGCTCACCACAAAATCCAGGGGGAAATTCACCCCTCCACTTT.

This clone was observed a handful of times. This chain connects TRBV7-2 to TRBJ2-1; D unclear. CDR3 length equals 14 residues. The ends were cut back, 1 base at V and 7 bases at J, with 11 bases in the middle. Germline V gene sequence: CDR1 SGHTA, CDR2 FQGNSA. CDR3 protein: CASSLELANNEQFF. CDR3 coding DNA: TGTGCCAGCAGCTTAGAGTTAGCTAATAATGAGCAGTTCTTC. The full variable domain, with the rest looked up from reference TRBV7-2 and TRBJ2-1, is GAGVSQSPSNKVTEKGKDVELRCDPISGHTALYWYRQSLGQGLEFLIYFQGNSAPDKSGLPSDRFSAERTGGSVSTLTIQRTQQEDSAVYLCASSLELANNEQFFGPGTRLTVL.

This clone was seen just once. The J gene is TRBJ2-7, the V gene TRBV5-1; TRBD1 matches at 8 bases. Unmatched junction bases numbered 14, after V lost 4 bases and J lost 2 bases. The CDR3 sequence is 17 residues long. CDR1 and CDR2 from the germline V gene are SGHRS and YFSETQ. DNA of the CDR3: TGCGCCAGCAGCAGGCAGGGTGGATACAGGGGGGCCTACGAGCAGTACTTC. Its protein is CASSRQGGYRGAYEQYF.

The chain carries TRBV5-6 and TRBJ2-7; TRBD1 matches at 8 bases. V lost 4 bases to trimming and J lost 3 bases; unmatched junction nucleotides: 6. The CDR3 contains 14 residues. In germline, CDR1 is SGHDT, CDR2 YYEEEE. The CDR3 DNA reads as TGTGCCAGCAGCCTACGACAGGGGAACTACGAGCAGTACTTC. It is translated as CASSLRQGNYEQYF.

The chain employs TRBV6-5 and TRBJ1-1; possible D gene TRBD1, 5 bases. The germline V and J ends were trimmed by 6 bases and 1 base, with 12 bases remaining between them. CDR3 length: 14 amino acids. Germline lookup yields CDR1 MNHEY and CDR2 SVGAGI. CDR3 bases: TGTGCCAGCAGCCTACAGGACTCGAACACTGAAGCTTTCTTT. Translated: CASSLQDSNTEAFF.

The chain employs TRBV27 and TRBJ2-7, with D tentatively TRBD1 (6 bases). The CDR3 extends over 14 amino acids. Trimming removed 9 bases at V and 6 bases at J, with 21 bases between. Germline CDR1 reads MNHEY; CDR2 reads SMNVEV (reference sequence). In DNA form, the CDR3 reads TGTGCCAGTGTCAGGTCTGGGGGCCATGGCGAGCAGTACTTC. Amino acids: CASVRSGGHGEQYF.

This sequence joins TRBV7-8 and TRBJ2-4, with 15 bases matching TRBD2. The germline V gene has CDR1 SGHVS and CDR2 FQNEAQ. The CDR3 consists of 18 residues. V was clipped by 5 bases and J by 6 bases; unmatched bases: 11. DNA of the CDR3: TGTGCCAGCAGCCCCCGGACTAGCGGGAGGGATCGGGGAAACATTCAGTACTTC. Translating gives CASSPRTSGRDRGNIQYF.

This clone has only a few counts. J is TRBJ2-3 and V is TRBV14; D possibly matches TRBD1 or TRBD2 (5 bases each). Trimming removed 8 bases at V and 0 bases at J, with 18 bases between. Germline assignment: CDR1 SGHDN and CDR2 FVKESK. This CDR3 has 16 residues. As DNA, the CDR3 is TGTGCCAGCTCCATCTCCGGGACGTCAAGCACAGATACGCAGTATTTT. Translated, it gives CASSISGTSSTDTQYF.

Only a few counts were recorded for this clone. V and J are TRBV7-9 and TRBJ2-7; D possibly uses TRBD1 or TRBD2 (5 bases each). V gave up 2 bases and J gave up 2 bases, with 10 bases separating them. This CDR3 spans 14 amino acids. Looked up from germline, CDR1 is SEHNR and CDR2 is FQNEAQ (reference sequence). The CDR3 sequence is CASSLLGATYEQYF. Here the CDR3 DNA reads TGTGCCAGCAGCTTACTCGGGGCGACCTACGAGCAGTACTTC.

This clone was seen only a few times. Within the sample, other DNA sequences also encode this same CDR3. The rearrangement joins TRBV30 to TRBJ1-1; TRBD1 is a possible D gene (6 bases). This CDR3 is 13 amino acids long. Trimming pared 3 bases from V and 1 base from J, leaving 9 bases between. Germline V gene data show CDR1 as GTSNPN and CDR2 as SVGIG (reference sequence). The CDR3 region is CAWRTGPNTEAFF. The CDR3 DNA reads TGTGCCTGGAGAACAGGGCCGAACACTGAAGCTTTCTTT.

The chain uses TRBV30 and TRBJ1-2; D is possibly TRBD1 (5 bases). Trimming took 1 base from V and 3 from J, leaving 15 bases between them. The CDR3 spans 15 residues. Germline V gene lookup returns CDR1 GTSNPN and CDR2 SVGIG (reference sequence). The CDR3: CAWSALGAGDYGYTF. CDR3 sequence (DNA): TGTGCCTGGAGTGCGTTAGGGGCCGGGGACTATGGCTACACCTTC.

V usage is TRBV7-6 and J usage is TRBJ2-7, with D possibly TRBD2 on 7 matching bases. This CDR3 is built from 12 residues. The germline V gene has CDR1 SGHVS and CDR2 FNYEAQ. V gave up 2 bases and J gave up 6 bases, with 8 bases separating them. This CDR3 is CASSLRGAEQYF. The DNA for the CDR3 is TGTGCCAGCAGCTTACGGGGGGCCGAGCAGTACTTC.

V and J are TRBV30 and TRBJ1-1; no firm D call. Deletions cut 4 bases from V and 0 bases from J, with 6 bases between. The germline CDR1 and CDR2 sequences are GTSNPN and SVGIG (reference sequence). The CDR3 has 12 residues. The CDR3 loop reads CAWKPMNTEAFF. The CDR3 nucleotides read TGTGCCTGGAAACCTATGAACACTGAAGCTTTCTTT.

The chain is built from TRBV30 and TRBJ2-3; a weak D match, TRBD2 (6 bases). The V end lost 8 bases, the J end lost 2 bases, and 20 bases lay between the germline ends. The CDR3 is made up of 15 amino acids. CDR1 GTSNPN and CDR2 SVGIG come from the germline V gene (reference sequence). CDR3 in amino acids: CARARGSGNTDTQYF. For the CDR3, the DNA is TGTGCCCGGGCCCGGGGTAGCGGAAACACAGATACGCAGTATTTT.

This clone was counted between two and nine times. This rearrangement joins TRBV7-6 to TRBJ2-1, with D possibly being TRBD2 (5 bases). In germline, CDR1 is SGHVS, CDR2 FNYEAQ. CDR3 length: 12 residues. Trimming shortened V by 5 bases and J by 11 bases, and 13 bases separated the two germline ends. The CDR3 DNA is TGTGCCAGCAGCACTAGAGCGGCTAAGCAGTTCTTC. This sequence encodes CASSTRAAKQFF. The whole variable domain, remainder taken from reference TRBV7-6 and TRBJ2-1, is GAGVSQSPRYKVTKRGQDVALRCDPISGHVSLYWYRQALGQGPEFLTYFNYEAQQDKSGLPNDRFSAERPEGSISTLTIQRTEQRDSAMYRCASSTRAAKQFFGPGTRLTVL.